Following are 10 T cell receptor beta chains from one sample sequenced in a study of shared clonotypes between healthy human individuals. Data came from immunoSEQ multiplex PCR; TCRdb stores just in-frame clones and leaves some out. Of about 2.4 million clones listed, 90% to 95% were seen once; the top ten hold about 0.34%. Sequences were obtained from naive CD4+ T cells from PBMCs. The subset here: CD45RA+ positively selected. Receptor source: a man younger than 35 in good health. Some clones in this sample may be carry-over from other donors' samples.

The V gene is TRBV15, the J gene TRBJ2-7, with a possible D match to TRBD2 (6 bases). This CDR3 has 13 amino acids. Trimming removed 7 bases from V and 3 bases from J, with 13 bases in between. Germline CDR1 LNHNV, CDR2 YYDKDF (reference sequence). The CDR3 region is CATNPGSYYEQYF. CDR3 coding DNA: TGTGCCACCAACCCCGGGAGCTACTACGAGCAGTACTTC.

Only one count was recorded for this clone. The V and J genes are TRBV18 and TRBJ2-5; D is unresolved. The CDR3 has 14 amino acids. Germline V gene lookup returns CDR1 KGHSH and CDR2 LQKENI. V was cut by 0 bases and J by 2 bases, with 7 bases left in between. The CDR3 DNA sequence: TGTGCCAGCTCACCACCGCTAGTACAAGAGACCCAGTACTTC. It codes for CASSPPLVQETQYF.

The chain couples TRBV21-1 to TRBJ2-7; TRBD1 reflects the table's D call only, with no check against the DNA. TRBV21-1 counts as a pseudogene. The CDR3 is made up of 15 amino acids. Here the CDR3 DNA reads TGTGCCAGCACGCGAAGGGACAGGGGAATTTCCGAGCAGTACTTC. Protein product: CASTRRDRGISEQYF.

This chain links TRBV7-8 with TRBJ2-5; D is possibly TRBD1 or TRBD2 (5 bases each). In germline, CDR1 is SGHVS, CDR2 FQNEAQ. V dropped 4 bases and J dropped 6 bases, with 12 bases sitting between them. This CDR3 has 13 residues. The CDR3 region has the DNA TGTGCCAGCAGCTCGAGAGGGGTTCAGACCCAGTACTTC. Its translation is CASSSRGVQTQYF.

The chain uses TRBV6-1 and TRBJ2-5, with 12 bases fitting TRBD2. This CDR3 region has 15 residues. The V and J ends lost 6 bases and 5 bases, in that order; junction bases with no gene match: 7. Germline V CDR1 and CDR2: MNHNS, SASEGT. CDR3 loop: CASSLAGGLRETQYF. The CDR3 DNA reads as TGTGCCAGCAGCCTAGCGGGAGGGCTCAGGGAGACCCAGTACTTC.

V is TRBV29-1 and J is TRBJ2-2; tentative D call: TRBD2 (6 bases). This CDR3 comprises 14 residues. The V end lost 4 bases, the J end lost 7 bases, and 16 bases lay between the germline ends. Germline CDR1 reads SQVTM; CDR2 reads ANQGSEA. The CDR3 DNA sequence: TGCAGCGTTGGTGGTTCGCGGGACCACGGGGAGCTGTTTTTT. It is translated as CSVGGSRDHGELFF.

For the CDR3, the DNA is TGCAGCGTTGAAACTGGAAGGGGCAGAGGGGGTACTGAAGCTTTCTTT. It codes for CSVETGRGRGGTEAFF. The chain employs TRBV29-1 and TRBJ1-1, with a weak D call TRBD1 (6 bases). CDR1 and CDR2 (germline): SQVTM, ANQGSEA. The ends were cut back, 2 bases at V and 5 bases at J, with 21 bases in the middle. The CDR3 sequence is 16 residues long.

The chain links TRBV5-6 to TRBJ1-2, with a possible D match to TRBD1 (6 bases). V was pared by 6 bases and J by 2 bases, with 17 bases between. This CDR3 spans 15 amino acids. Germline V lookup: CDR1 SGHDT, CDR2 YYEEEE. CDR3 sequence: CASNSRTAGNYGYTF. In DNA form, the CDR3 reads TGTGCCAGCAACTCACGGACAGCTGGAAACTATGGCTACACCTTC.

The chain links TRBV5-5 to TRBJ1-1; D is possibly TRBD1 (6 bases). Trimming took 2 bases from V and 7 from J, leaving 12 bases between them. The CDR3 contains 13 residues. Germline lookup yields CDR1 SGHKS and CDR2 YYEKEE (reference sequence). The CDR3 DNA follows: TGTGCCAGCAGCTTAGGGGACACCATTGAAGCTTTCTTT. It specifies CASSLGDTIEAFF.

The genes are TRBV18 and TRBJ1-5; 7 nucleotides line up with TRBD1. Germline lookup yields CDR1 KGHSH and CDR2 LQKENI. The CDR3 totals 15 residues. With V trimmed by 3 bases and J by 3 bases, 5 bases remained unmatched. Written as DNA, the CDR3 is TGTGCCAGCTCACCGGACAGGACACTCAATCAGCCCCAGCATTTT. Protein sequence: CASSPDRTLNQPQHF.